This TCR beta chain stems from a study of type 1 regulatory T cells. Study summary: T-allo10 is a Tr1-enriched, alloantigen-specific CD4 T cell product made in vitro.

The germline V gene encodes CDR1 MDHEN and CDR2 SYDVKM. The CDR3 contains 13 residues. V was cut by 8 bases and J by 8 bases, with 16 bases left in between. This clonotype was counted a few times. What it recognizes is unknown. TCRdb re-called the reads with MiXCR, one entry per CDR3 protein. The sample yields over 55,000 distinct CDR3 sequences, roughly 50% seen once. General study results and limits: Type 1 regulatory T cells had a more restricted TCR repertoire than non-type 1 regulatory T cells.

This chain uses TRBV28 with TRBJ1-3; maybe TRBD1 (5 bases). This clonotype originated in a human donor in good health. Sequencing input: cultured non-Tr1 T cells, either the whole culture or a sorted T cell fraction (not recorded which). CDR3 residues: CASATDLADTIYF. The DNA of the CDR3 is TGTGCCAGCGCGACAGATCTTGCGGACACCATATATTTT.